The 32 T cell receptor beta chains presented below share a single source sample, sequenced in a study of OX40 agonist ivuxolimab in advanced cancers. The repertoire was sequenced with immunoSEQ multiplex PCR; TCRdb's copy has only in-frame clones and lacks some. The profile shows fewer than 80,000 clones, 85% to 90% of them singletons. This material consisted of CD4+ or CD8+ T cells sorted from blood, taken in a trial of the OX40 agonist ivuxolimab. The receptor set was obtained from an adult with an advanced solid tumor such as melanoma, head and neck, liver or kidney cancer.

The genes are TRBV19 and TRBJ2-5; D is perhaps TRBD2 (5 bases). Germline assignment: CDR1 LNHDA and CDR2 SQIVND (reference sequence). The CDR3 extends over 13 amino acids. With 6 bases removed from V and 3 bases from J, the gap between germline ends came to 11 bases. DNA of the CDR3: TGTGCCAGTAGCTGGTTCGGGGAAGAGACCCAGTACTTC. Translation: CASSWFGEETQYF.

J is TRBJ2-7 and V is TRBV5-1, with D possibly being TRBD1 or TRBD2 (5 bases each). Germline lookup yields CDR1 SGHRS and CDR2 YFSETQ. This CDR3 is 13 amino acids long. With 1 base removed from V and 6 bases from J, the gap between germline ends came to 11 bases. The CDR3 nucleotides are TGCGCCAGCAGCTTGTACCGGGACCGCGAGCAGTACTTC. It translates to CASSLYRDREQYF.

V and J are TRBV4-1 and TRBJ1-6; D call uncertain. The CDR3 consists of 14 residues. The V gene lost 1 base and the J gene lost 7 bases, with 8 bases spanning the gap. The germline V gene has CDR1 MGHRA and CDR2 YSYEKL. CDR3 DNA: TGCGCCAGCAGCCAAGCGGCACCAAATTCACCCCTCCACTTT. Its translation: CASSQAAPNSPLHF.

The gene calls are TRBV28 and TRBJ2-7; tentatively, D is TRBD1 (5 bases). This CDR3 region has 13 residues. Germline V gives CDR1 MDHEN, CDR2 SYDVKM. Deletions cut 7 bases from V and 2 bases from J, with 12 bases between. CDR3 in DNA: TGTGCCAGCACGACAGCCGGCCCCTACGAGCAGTACTTC. Protein sequence: CASTTAGPYEQYF.

The chain links TRBV19 to TRBJ1-5; tentative D call: TRBD1 (6 bases). In germline, CDR1 is LNHDA, CDR2 SQIVND (reference sequence). V was clipped by 5 bases and J by 2 bases, with 16 bases between them. This CDR3 spans 16 amino acids. The CDR3: CASSPRPRQGNQPQHF. The CDR3 DNA is TGTGCCAGTAGTCCTCGCCCCCGACAGGGCAATCAGCCCCAGCATTTT.

In this sample, this clone turned up once. This sequence joins TRBV27 and TRBJ2-3, with D perhaps matching TRBD1 or TRBD2 (6 bases each). Germline CDR1 is MNHEY and CDR2 is SMNVEV (reference sequence). The CDR3 has 13 amino acids. Trimming removed 7 bases from V and 2 bases from J, with 10 bases in between. Written as DNA, the CDR3 is TGTGCCAGCACCGGGGGCAACACAGATACGCAGTATTTT. Amino acids: CASTGGNTDTQYF.

This clone was detected only a few times. DNA for the CDR3: TGTGCCAGCAGTAGAAACACTGAAGCTTTCTTT. It yields the protein CASSRNTEAFF. The chain has TRBV27 and TRBJ1-1; D remains ambiguous. The CDR3 sequence is 11 residues long. Between the trimmed V and J ends, which lost 5 bases and 2 bases, there was a span of 3 bases. CDR1 is MNHEY and CDR2 is SMNVEV in the germline V gene (reference sequence).

The chain joins TRBV18 to TRBJ2-1; tentatively, D is TRBD1 (6 bases). Germline loops: CDR1 KGHSH, CDR2 LQKENI. With 3 bases removed from V and 7 bases from J, the gap between germline ends came to 19 bases. The CDR3 has 16 residues. The CDR3 loop is CASSPRARGPRNEQFF. The CDR3 DNA reads as TGTGCCAGCTCACCTCGAGCCAGGGGTCCGCGGAATGAGCAGTTCTTC.

This chain uses TRBV27 with TRBJ2-3; possible D gene TRBD1, 6 bases. The V end lost 7 bases, the J end lost 0 bases, and 11 bases lay between the germline ends. The germline V gene has CDR1 MNHEY and CDR2 SMNVEV (reference sequence). This CDR3 contains 14 residues. This chain's CDR3 is CASMGQGSTDTQYF. CDR3 nucleotide sequence: TGTGCCAGCATGGGCCAGGGGAGCACAGATACGCAGTATTTT.

The chain uses TRBV27 and TRBJ2-7; 14 nucleotides agree with TRBD2. Germline V gives CDR1 MNHEY, CDR2 SMNVEV (reference sequence). With V trimmed by 6 bases and J by 6 bases, 7 bases remained unmatched. This CDR3 is 15 amino acids long. The CDR3 sequence is CASRNTGTSGSEQYF. CDR3 DNA: TGTGCCAGCAGAAACACCGGGACTAGCGGGAGCGAGCAGTACTTC.

The V gene is TRBV29-1, the J gene TRBJ1-3; D gene ambiguous. The V gene's germline CDR1 is SQVTM and CDR2 ANQGSEA. The CDR3 extends over 11 amino acids. Between the trimmed V and J ends, which lost 2 bases and 6 bases, there was a span of 5 bases. CDR3 DNA: TGCAGCGTTGAACGGGCAAACACCATATATTTT. The encoded protein is CSVERANTIYF.

This clone was recorded a few times. The chain carries TRBV13 and TRBJ2-6; no firm D call. Per the germline V gene, CDR1 is PRHDT and CDR2 is FYEKMQ (reference sequence). The CDR3 contains 14 residues. Trimming took off 2 bases at V and 0 bases at J, with 2 bases between the two ends. The CDR3 region is CASSLFSGANVLTF. The CDR3 coding sequence is TGTGCCAGCAGCTTATTCTCTGGGGCCAACGTCCTGACTTTC.

V and J are TRBV27 and TRBJ2-7; D perhaps matches TRBD1 (6 bases). Germline CDR1 MNHEY, CDR2 SMNVEV (reference sequence). The CDR3 length is 15 residues. V lost 2 bases to trimming and J lost 3 bases, with 14 bases between them. The DNA for the CDR3 is TGTGCCAGCAGTTTAGCCTTTACAGGGTTCTACGAGCAGTACTTC. Translating it yields CASSLAFTGFYEQYF.

In its sample, this clone was seen a few times. This rearrangement joins TRBV11-2 to TRBJ2-7, with unresolved D. V lost 1 base and J lost 2, with 3 bases in between. CDR3 length equals 12 residues. The germline CDR1 and CDR2 sequences are SGHAT and FQNNGV. In DNA, the CDR3 is TGTGCCAGCAGCTTAGGAACCTACGAGCAGTACTTC. Its protein product is CASSLGTYEQYF.

This rearrangement joins TRBV16 to TRBJ2-3; 9 bases are shared with TRBD2. Germline V CDR1 and CDR2: KGHSY, FQNENV. The CDR3 covers 14 residues. With 4 bases clipped from V and 4 bases from J, the junction kept 3 bases outside the gene matches. Written as DNA, the CDR3 is TGTGCCAGCAGCCCTATAGCGGGAGCAGATACGCAGTATTTT. Translation gives CASSPIAGADTQYF. Full variable domain (rest looked up from reference TRBV16 and TRBJ2-3): GEEVAQTPKHLVRGEGQKAKLYCAPIKGHSYVFWYQQVLKNEFKFLISFQNENVFDETGMPKERFSAKCLPNSPCSLEIQATKLEDSAVYFCASSPIAGADTQYFGPGTRLTVL.

This chain connects TRBV12-2 to TRBJ1-2. TRBV12-2 is marked as a pseudogene. This CDR3 has 15 amino acids. CDR3 in DNA: TGTGCAAGTCGCTGGGCCAAAGAGGGTAACTATGGCTACACCTTC. Encoded protein: CASRWAKEGNYGYTF.

The chain carries TRBV4-1 and TRBJ1-5, with D maybe TRBD1 (6 bases). Germline CDR1 reads MGHRA; CDR2 reads YSYEKL. This CDR3 is built from 15 residues. The ends were cut back, 4 bases at V and 9 bases at J, with 19 bases in the middle. CDR3 sequence reads: CASSLMDTGQVPQHF. As DNA, the CDR3 is TGCGCCAGCAGCCTAATGGACACGGGACAAGTGCCCCAGCATTTT.

This chain links TRBV10-3 with TRBJ2-3, with D possibly TRBD2 on 6 matching bases. The length of the CDR3 is 14 residues. Germline CDR1 and CDR2: ENHRY and SYGVKD. V was trimmed by 4 bases and J by 2 bases, leaving 10 bases between them. The CDR3 sequence is CAISGGEITDTQYF. CDR3 in DNA: TGTGCCATCAGTGGGGGGGAGATCACAGATACGCAGTATTTT.

The V call is TRBV5-4, the J call TRBJ1-1; D is unclear. This CDR3 has 13 residues. Germline lookup yields CDR1 SGHNT and CDR2 YYREEE (reference sequence). The V and J ends lost 0 bases and 9 bases respectively, with 12 bases between them. The CDR3, as DNA: TGTGCCAGCAGCTTGGAGGTTCAAGGGAAAGCTTTCTTT. Residues: CASSLEVQGKAFF.

This clone was seen once. The chain uses TRBV10-3 and TRBJ2-7; D is perhaps TRBD2 (5 bases). The germline V gene has CDR1 ENHRY and CDR2 SYGVKD. V shed 6 bases and J shed 6 bases, with 12 bases lying between them. The CDR3 consists of 12 residues. CDR3 residues: CAISPRGSEQYF. The CDR3 nucleotides read TGTGCCATCAGCCCTCGAGGGAGCGAGCAGTACTTC.

The V and J genes are TRBV7-9 and TRBJ1-1; 7 nucleotides line up with TRBD1. This CDR3 is 16 amino acids long. V trimming: 5 bases; J trimming: 0 bases; junction bases outside the gene matches: 9. Germline CDR1 SEHNR, CDR2 FQNEAQ (reference sequence). The CDR3 nucleotides read TGTGCCAGCAGCGCCCCCAGGGGGGATATGAACACTGAAGCTTTCTTT. Protein: CASSAPRGDMNTEAFF.

The chain combines TRBV6-6 with TRBJ2-3, with TRBD1 matching over 7 bases. The CDR3 extends over 15 amino acids. V was pared by 5 bases and J by 5 bases, with 10 bases of the junction left unmatched. The germline V gene has CDR1 MNHNY and CDR2 SVGAGI (reference sequence). The CDR3 protein is CASSGYRGNGDTQYF. The CDR3 coding sequence is TGTGCCAGCAGTGGGTACAGGGGTAATGGAGATACGCAGTATTTT.

This chain uses TRBV15 with TRBJ2-7; no definite D call. Germline CDR1 reads LNHNV; CDR2 reads YYDKDF (reference sequence). V lost 5 bases and J lost 4, with 6 bases in between. There are 11 residues in the CDR3. The CDR3 sequence is CATSASYEQYF. For the CDR3, the DNA is TGTGCCACCAGCGCAAGTTACGAGCAGTACTTC. Variable domain in full (rest from reference TRBV15 and TRBJ2-7): DAMVIQNPRYQVTQFGKPVTLSCSQTLNHNVMYWYQQKSSQAPKLLFHYYDKDFNNEADTPDNFQSRRPNTSFCFLDIRSPGLGDTAMYLCATSASYEQYFGPGTRLTVT.

The V and J genes are TRBV5-1 and TRBJ1-2; TRBD1 aligns across 11 bases. Looked up from germline, CDR1 is SGHRS and CDR2 is YFSETQ. V trimming: 4 bases; J trimming: 1 base; junction bases outside the gene matches: 6. This CDR3 region has 16 residues. The CDR3 here is CASSAGQGAVNYGYTF. The CDR3, as DNA: TGCGCCAGCAGCGCTGGACAGGGGGCGGTTAACTATGGCTACACCTTC.

This clone has more than one count but fewer than ten. The genes are TRBV7-3 and TRBJ2-1; possible D gene TRBD2, 6 bases. With 7 bases removed from V and 10 bases from J, the gap between germline ends came to 17 bases. The CDR3 extends over 13 amino acids. The germline V gene has CDR1 SGHTA and CDR2 FQGTGA. The CDR3: CASKAPEGGEQFF. In DNA form, the CDR3 reads TGTGCCAGCAAAGCCCCGGAGGGAGGCGAGCAGTTCTTC.

With respect to this clone: Possible read error: a much larger clone is one base away. The sample has other DNA sequences that encode this CDR3 too. The genes are TRBV6-5 and TRBJ1-1, with D unclear. V was pared by 2 bases and J by 14 bases, with 12 bases between. The germline gives CDR1 MNHEY, CDR2 SVGAGI. This CDR3 is 11 amino acids long. The CDR3 reads CASSYGVVAFF. The CDR3 region has the DNA TGTGCCAGCAGTTACGGGGTAGTGGCGTTCTTT.

The chain links TRBV4-1 to TRBJ2-2; D may be TRBD2 (5 bases). Trimming left V 2 bases short and J 2 bases short, with 12 bases between. The CDR3 is made up of 16 amino acids. Germline CDR1 and CDR2: MGHRA and YSYEKL. CDR3 nucleotide sequence: TGCGCCAGCAGCCAACCCAGGACTGCTAACACCGGGGAGCTGTTTTTT. Translated: CASSQPRTANTGELFF.

This clone was detected once. The CDR3 region has the DNA TGTGCCAGCAGCGCGAACGACAGGGGGTCCGCTGAAGCTTTCTTT. Its translation: CASSANDRGSAEAFF. This chain links TRBV7-9 with TRBJ1-1; 9 bases map to TRBD1. V lost 5 bases, J lost 6 bases, and 10 bases stayed unmatched. Germline CDR1 and CDR2: SEHNR and FQNEAQ (reference sequence). This CDR3 is 15 amino acids long. Full variable domain (missing parts from reference TRBV7-9 and TRBJ1-1): DTGVSQNPRHKITKRGQNVTFRCDPISEHNRLYWYRQTLGQGPEFLTYFQNEAQLEKSRLLSDRFSAERPKGSFSTLEIQRTEQGDSAMYLCASSANDRGSAEAFFGQGTRLTVV.

This clone was seen once. The V and J genes are TRBV5-1 and TRBJ2-3; D is unclear. This CDR3 has 14 residues. With 0 bases removed from V and 1 base from J, the gap between germline ends came to 6 bases. The germline CDR1 and CDR2 sequences are SGHRS and YFSETQ. The CDR3 loop is CASSLVSGTDTQYF. The CDR3 nucleotides read TGCGCCAGCAGCTTGGTCTCGGGCACAGATACGCAGTATTTT.

The chain carries TRBV7-3 and TRBJ2-3; perhaps TRBD2 as D (6 bases). With 5 bases removed from V and 6 bases from J, the gap between germline ends came to 12 bases. The germline gives CDR1 SGHTA, CDR2 FQGTGA. The CDR3 runs to 13 residues. The chain's CDR3 is CASSHRDFDTQYF. CDR3 DNA sequence: TGTGCCAGCAGCCACCGGGACTTCGATACGCAGTATTTT.

The rearrangement uses TRBV7-2 and TRBJ1-5, with D uncertain. Germline loops: CDR1 SGHTA, CDR2 FQGNSA. V gave up 2 bases and J gave up 6 bases, with 11 bases separating them. The length of the CDR3 is 14 residues. The CDR3 sequence: CASSLTGLFQPQHF. The CDR3 nucleotides read TGTGCCAGCAGCTTAACTGGACTATTTCAGCCCCAGCATTTT.

The rearrangement joins TRBV6-1 to TRBJ1-1; 7 nucleotides match TRBD1. Germline V gene sequence: CDR1 MNHNS, CDR2 SASEGT. The V segment lost 2 bases and the J segment 0 bases; nucleotides outside the gene matches: 3. This CDR3 contains 15 residues. CDR3 in DNA: TGTGCCAGCAGTGAACAACAGGGGATGAACACTGAAGCTTTCTTT. Protein: CASSEQQGMNTEAFF.